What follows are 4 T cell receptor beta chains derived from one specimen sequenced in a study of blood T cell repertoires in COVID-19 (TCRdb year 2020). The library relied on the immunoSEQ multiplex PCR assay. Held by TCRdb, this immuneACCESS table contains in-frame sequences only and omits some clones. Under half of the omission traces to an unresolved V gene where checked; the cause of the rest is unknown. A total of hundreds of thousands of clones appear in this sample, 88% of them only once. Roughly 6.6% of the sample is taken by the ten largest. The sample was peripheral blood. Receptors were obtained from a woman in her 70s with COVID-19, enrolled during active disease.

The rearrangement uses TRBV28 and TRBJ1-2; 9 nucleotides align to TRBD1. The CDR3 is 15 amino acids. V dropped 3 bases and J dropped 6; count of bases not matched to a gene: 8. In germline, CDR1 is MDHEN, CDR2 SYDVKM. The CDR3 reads CASSFSLQGANGYTF. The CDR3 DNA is TGTGCCAGCAGTTTCAGCCTACAGGGGGCGAATGGCTACACCTTC.

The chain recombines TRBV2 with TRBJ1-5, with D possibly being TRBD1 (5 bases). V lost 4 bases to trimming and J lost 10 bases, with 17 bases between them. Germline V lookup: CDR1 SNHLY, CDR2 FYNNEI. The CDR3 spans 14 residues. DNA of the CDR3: TGTGCCAGCAGTGGGGACGGGGGGGATCGCCCCCAGCATTTT. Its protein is CASSGDGGDRPQHF.

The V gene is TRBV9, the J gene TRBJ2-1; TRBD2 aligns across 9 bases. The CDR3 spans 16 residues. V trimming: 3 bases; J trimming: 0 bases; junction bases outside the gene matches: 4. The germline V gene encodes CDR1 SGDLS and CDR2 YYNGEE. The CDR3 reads CASSGGLASSYNEQFF. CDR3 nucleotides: TGTGCCAGCAGCGGGGGACTAGCAAGCTCCTACAATGAGCAGTTCTTC. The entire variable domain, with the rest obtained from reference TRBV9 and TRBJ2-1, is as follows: DSGVTQTPKHLITATGQRVTLRCSPRSGDLSVYWYQQSLDQGLQFLIQYYNGEERAKGNILERFSAQQFPDLHSELNLSSLELGDSALYFCASSGGLASSYNEQFFGPGTRLTVL.

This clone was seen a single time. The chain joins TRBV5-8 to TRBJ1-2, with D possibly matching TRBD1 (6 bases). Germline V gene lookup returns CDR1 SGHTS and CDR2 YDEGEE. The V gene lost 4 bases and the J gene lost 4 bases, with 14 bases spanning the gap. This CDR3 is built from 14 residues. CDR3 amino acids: CASSSGQTFYGYTF. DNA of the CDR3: TGTGCCAGCAGCAGCGGACAGACCTTCTATGGCTACACCTTC.